This section outlines one T cell receptor (beta chain) sequence together with its context. Authors' analysis steps: Amplification with reference gene primers provided the estimates of nucleated cell counts. Assay: immunoSEQ multiplex PCR; the TCRdb copy retains only in-frame clones and omits some. The D gene and trimming were derived from the DNA, and the V and J assignments and clone size from that table. The sample contains fewer than 450,000 clones, more than 70% of which appear only once. The CDR3 consists of 17 residues. Trimming pared 4 bases from V and 5 bases from J, leaving 23 bases between. The germline V gene encodes CDR1 MGHRA and CDR2 YSYEKL. The data originate from a study of blood T cell repertoires in COVID-19. About the research overall: Donors in the United States, Italy and Spain gave samples during acute or convalescent COVID-19. T cells, B-cell-depleted T cells, or PBMCs supplied cDNA or gDNA.

Enrolled during active infection, Seattle patients were then followed longitudinally. The sample was peripheral blood. The chain uses TRBV4-1 and TRBJ2-5; a weak D match, TRBD2 (6 bases). The clonotype comes from a woman in her 50s with COVID-19, enrolled during active disease. DNA of the CDR3: TGCGCCAGCAGCCCCTTCGGACGACTAGAATCGGAGGAGACCCAGTACTTC. Its protein product is CASSPFGRLESEETQYF.